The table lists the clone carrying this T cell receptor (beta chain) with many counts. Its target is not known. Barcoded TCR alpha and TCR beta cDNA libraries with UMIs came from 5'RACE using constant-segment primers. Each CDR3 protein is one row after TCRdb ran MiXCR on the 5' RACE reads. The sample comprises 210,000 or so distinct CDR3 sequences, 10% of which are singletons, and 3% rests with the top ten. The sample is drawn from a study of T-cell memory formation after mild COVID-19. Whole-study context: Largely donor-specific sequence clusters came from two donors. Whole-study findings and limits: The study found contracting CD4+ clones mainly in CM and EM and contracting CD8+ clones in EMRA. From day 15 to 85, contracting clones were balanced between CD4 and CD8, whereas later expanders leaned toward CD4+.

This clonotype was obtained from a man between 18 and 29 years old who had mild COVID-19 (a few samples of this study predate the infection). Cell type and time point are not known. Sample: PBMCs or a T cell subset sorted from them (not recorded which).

This chain's CDR3 is CASRQADTQYF. CDR3 nucleotide sequence: TGCGCCAGCAGGCAAGCAGATACGCAGTATTTT. The rearrangement links TRBV5-1 to TRBJ2-3; D remains unclear. CDR3 length: 11 residues. Germline CDR1 and CDR2: SGHRS and YFSETQ. Trimming left V 5 bases short and J 4 bases short, with 5 bases between.